These T cell receptor beta chains were read from a single sample in a study of identifying expanded T cells in peripheral blood. The repertoire was sequenced with immunoSEQ multiplex PCR; TCRdb's copy has only in-frame clones and lacks some. The data show approximately 120,000 clones, about 87% seen once. Sequences were obtained from blood. The receptor set was obtained from a person between 18 and 75 years old in good health. The CDR3 runs from the conserved cysteine through the conserved F or W. Fields, in order: D gene, J gene, clone size, CDR3 length, V gene, CDR3 protein, CDR3 DNA. D genes are given only for firm matches. Clone size appears in some rows only: once, few, many, or a class for an expanded clone.

TRBD1,TRBJ2-3,NA,15,TRBV7-3,CASSRDRDSTDTQYF,TGTGCCAGCAGCCGAGACAGGGATAGCACAGATACGCAGTATTTT
TRBD1,TRBJ2-7,NA,15,TRBV7-2,CASSLTSGQGYEQYF,TGTGCCAGCAGCTTAACCTCGGGACAGGGGTACGAGCAGTACTTC
NA,TRBJ2-1,NA,15,TRBV5-1,CASSPSESKYNEQFF,TGCGCCAGCAGCCCAAGCGAGAGCAAATACAATGAGCAGTTCTTC
NA,TRBJ1-5,NA,14,TRBV7-9,CASSPAVDHQPQHF,TGTGCCAGCAGCCCCGCTGTAGACCATCAGCCCCAGCATTTT
TRBD1,TRBJ1-2,NA,14,TRBV28,CASSTTGNRYGYTF,TGTGCCAGCAGTACGACAGGGAATCGCTATGGCTACACCTTC
NA,TRBJ2-6,NA,17,TRBV4-1,CASSPTPPYPGANVLTF,TGCGCCAGCAGCCCCACCCCCCCCTACCCTGGGGCCAACGTCCTGACTTTC
NA,TRBJ1-1,NA,13,TRBV19,CASSVGIHTEAFF,TGTGCCAGTAGTGTCGGAATCCACACTGAAGCTTTCTTT
TRBD1,TRBJ1-4,NA,12,TRBV2,CASSGDSQELFF,TGTGCCAGCAGTGGGGACAGCCAGGAACTGTTTTTT
NA,TRBJ2-1,NA,14,TRBV19,CASTIGVLYNEQFF,TGTGCCAGTACCATAGGGGTACTTTACAATGAGCAGTTCTTC
NA,TRBJ1-5,few,12,TRBV10-2,CASSTGNQPQHF,TGCGCCAGCAGTACAGGCAATCAGCCCCAGCATTTT
NA,TRBJ1-1,NA,13,TRBV2,CASSSDRNTEAFF,TGTGCCAGCAGTTCGGACAGGAACACTGAAGCTTTCTTT
NA,TRBJ1-5,NA,16,TRBV28,CASSLGSRGSNQPQHF,TGTGCCAGCAGTTTAGGGTCCAGGGGTAGCAATCAGCCCCAGCATTTT
NA,TRBJ2-3,NA,13,TRBV30,CAWKLKPTDTQYF,TGTGCCTGGAAGTTAAAACCTACAGATACGCAGTATTTT
NA,TRBJ2-7,NA,12,TRBV7-9,CASSRGSYEQYF,TGTGCCAGCAGTCGAGGTAGTTACGAGCAGTACTTC
NA,TRBJ1-5,once,13,TRBV30,CAWNPGSHQPQHF,TGTGCCTGGAACCCGGGTTCACATCAGCCCCAGCATTTT
NA,TRBJ2-7,NA,16,TRBV5-4,CASSKGGGAKSYEQYF,TGTGCCAGCAGCAAAGGAGGCGGGGCTAAGTCCTACGAGCAGTACTTC
NA,TRBJ2-4,NA,14,TRBV6-6,CASSYSGTLNIQYF,TGTGCCAGCAGTTATTCCGGGACCCTAAACATTCAGTACTTC
NA,TRBJ1-4,NA,17,TRBV29-1,CSVEAQEITNRNEKLFF,TGCAGCGTTGAAGCCCAGGAAATAACTAATCGGAATGAAAAACTGTTTTTT
NA,TRBJ2-7,once,17,TRBV6-1,CASSVQGPRTVLYEQYF,TGTGCCAGCAGTGTCCAGGGGCCCCGGACAGTGCTCTACGAGCAGTACTTC
NA,TRBJ1-2,once,14,TRBV6-6,CASSYRDSNYGYTF,TGTGCCAGCAGTTACCGGGACTCTAACTATGGCTACACCTTC
TRBD1,TRBJ2-3,many,14,TRBV7-2,CASSTGQGTDTQYF,TGTGCCAGCAGCACCGGACAGGGTACAGATACGCAGTATTTT
NA,TRBJ1-3,NA,11,TRBV6-5,CASSYSVTIYF,TGTGCCAGCAGTTACTCGGTCACCATATATTTT
TRBD1,TRBJ1-1,NA,14,TRBV18,CASSPGQGSTEAFF,TGTGCCAGCTCACCGGGACAGGGGAGCACTGAAGCTTTCTTT
NA,TRBJ2-3,NA,15,TRBV6-5,CASTRGWTSTDTQYF,TGTGCCAGCACCCGAGGGTGGACTAGCACAGATACGCAGTATTTT
NA,TRBJ1-1,NA,12,TRBV29-1,CSVRRLNTEAFF,TGCAGCGTTCGACGGTTGAACACTGAAGCTTTCTTT
TRBD1,TRBJ2-7,NA,12,TRBV19,CASSRTGYEQYF,TGTGCCAGTAGCAGGACAGGCTACGAGCAGTACTTC
NA,TRBJ2-7,NA,14,TRBV6-6,CASSYGEGANEQYF,TGTGCCAGCAGTTACGGGGAGGGGGCTAACGAGCAGTACTTC
NA,TRBJ2-7,NA,12,TRBV10-3,CASGLTSYEQYF,TGTGCCTCGGGACTTACCTCCTACGAGCAGTACTTC
NA,TRBJ1-2,NA,14,TRBV6-1,CASSGGIYRYGYTF,TGTGCCAGCAGTGGAGGTATCTATAGATATGGCTACACCTTC
TRBD2,TRBJ2-7,NA,15,TRBV28,CASSFSGRSSYEQYF,TGTGCCAGCAGTTTTAGCGGGAGAAGCTCCTACGAGCAGTACTTC
TRBD1,TRBJ1-6,NA,15,TRBV5-6,CASSLGQGPNSPLHF,TGTGCCAGCAGCTTAGGACAGGGCCCAAATTCACCCCTCCACTTT
NA,TRBJ1-1,few,12,TRBV2,CASTQGDFEAFF,TGTGCCAGCACCCAAGGAGACTTTGAAGCTTTCTTT
NA,TRBJ1-1,NA,14,TRBV6-1,CASSEVVVNTEAFF,TGTGCCAGCAGTGAAGTTGTAGTGAACACTGAAGCTTTCTTT
TRBD1,TRBJ2-7,NA,15,TRBV7-9,CASSLRQGGSYEQYF,TGTGCCAGCAGCCTTCGACAGGGTGGTTCCTACGAGCAGTACTTC
NA,TRBJ1-1,once,11,TRBV29-1,CSVRENTEAFF,TGCAGCGTTAGAGAGAACACTGAAGCTTTCTTT
TRBD2,TRBJ2-3,NA,13,TRBV2,CASSLAGSVTQYF,TGTGCCAGCAGCCTAGCGGGATCGGTTACGCAGTATTTT
TRBD1,TRBJ2-3,NA,15,TRBV6-6,CASSPGTGTGNTQYF,TGTGCCAGCAGCCCCGGGACAGGGACCGGGAATACGCAGTATTTT
TRBD2,TRBJ2-3,NA,15,TRBV2,CASSVSSGRADTQYF,TGTGCCAGCAGTGTGTCCAGCGGGAGGGCAGATACGCAGTATTTT
TRBD1,TRBJ1-1,NA,15,TRBV7-3,CASSLSPGGETEAFF,TGTGCCAGCAGCTTAAGTCCAGGGGGTGAAACTGAAGCTTTCTTT